The rows below give T cell receptor beta chains drawn from one sample of a study of blood T cell repertoires in COVID-19. Data came from immunoSEQ multiplex PCR; TCRdb stores just in-frame clones and leaves some out. The sample shows 130,000 to 150,000 clones, 70% to 90% of them seen only once. The sequencing sample was made of peripheral blood. These receptors all come from a woman between 45 and 65 years old with acute or convalescent COVID-19. The CDR3 runs from the conserved cysteine through the conserved F or W. D genes are given only for firm matches. Expanded clones are given a class, and other clones once, few, many or no size at all.

V gene	clone size	D gene	J gene	CDR3 length	CDR3 protein	CDR3 DNA
TRBV7-9	.	.	TRBJ1-2	12	CASSLASGGGAF	TGTGCCAGCAGCTTAGCGAGTGGCGGAGGGGCCTTC
TRBV6-5	.	.	TRBJ1-1	11	CASTSGGEAFF	TGTGCCAGCACCTCCGGGGGGGAAGCTTTCTTT
TRBV27	.	.	TRBJ1-6	14	CASSLMTPNSPLHF	TGTGCCAGCAGTTTAATGACACCAAATTCACCCCTCCACTTT
TRBV15	.	TRBD1	TRBJ2-5	17	CATSRERMDRGIETQYF	TGTGCCACCAGCAGAGAAAGAATGGACAGGGGGATCGAGACCCAGTACTTC
TRBV11-1	.	.	TRBJ2-7	13	CASSLLSSGEQYF	TGTGCCAGCAGCTTATTAAGTTCGGGCGAGCAGTACTTC
TRBV6-6	.	.	TRBJ1-5	14	CASSRDGGFQPQHF	TGTGCCAGCAGTCGCGACGGAGGATTCCAGCCCCAGCATTTT
TRBV2	.	TRBD1	TRBJ1-1	14	CARRGTGEFTEAFF	TGTGCCAGAAGGGGGACAGGGGAATTCACTGAAGCTTTCTTT
TRBV5-1	.	TRBD1	TRBJ1-6	13	CASSADRPGTLHF	TGCGCCAGCAGCGCGGACAGGCCGGGGACCCTCCACTTT
TRBV19	.	.	TRBJ1-2	15	CASSIGLGLDYGYTF	TGTGCCAGTAGTATCGGCTTGGGGCTAGACTATGGCTACACCTTC
TRBV7-2	.	TRBD2	TRBJ2-7	14	CASSLLGSGGEQYF	TGTGCCAGCAGCCTACTAGGTAGCGGGGGCGAGCAGTACTTC
TRBV28	.	.	TRBJ2-7	14	CASSQVPQRGEQYF	TGTGCCAGCAGTCAGGTGCCACAGCGAGGGGAGCAGTACTTC
TRBV28	.	.	TRBJ2-1	13	CASSLIQYNEQFF	TGTGCCAGCAGTTTGATCCAGTACAATGAGCAGTTCTTC
TRBV5-1	.	TRBD1	TRBJ1-4	15	CASSTSTGANEKLFF	TGCGCCAGCAGCACCTCGACAGGGGCTAATGAAAAACTGTTTTTT
TRBV30	.	TRBD1	TRBJ1-6	12	CAWDRESSPLHF	TGTGCCTGGGACAGGGAAAGTTCACCCCTCCACTTT
TRBV18	.	.	TRBJ2-7	13	CASSGGGDHEQYF	TGTGCCAGCTCAGGAGGGGGGGACCACGAGCAGTACTTC
TRBV6-2/TRBV6-3	.	.	TRBJ1-1	13	CASSYDLGAEAFF	TGTGCCAGCAGTTATGACTTAGGGGCTGAAGCTTTCTTT
TRBV19	few	.	TRBJ1-2	12	CASSIQYYGYTF	TGTGCCAGTAGTATCCAGTATTATGGCTACACCTTC
TRBV6-4	.	TRBD1	TRBJ2-1	14	CASSRGDRRGEQFF	TGTGCCAGCAGCCGAGGGGACAGGAGAGGTGAGCAGTTCTTC
TRBV7-8	.	.	TRBJ1-2	14	CASSLVGWGGGYTF	TGTGCCAGCAGCTTAGTCGGCTGGGGGGGTGGCTACACCTTC
TRBV4-1	.	TRBD1	TRBJ2-5	16	CASSQDMTGIQETQYF	TGCGCCAGCAGCCAAGATATGACAGGGATCCAAGAGACCCAGTACTTC
TRBV19	.	.	TRBJ1-2	15	CASRSEGYGPYGYTF	TGTGCCAGTAGGTCGGAGGGATATGGACCCTATGGCTACACCTTC
TRBV19	.	TRBD1	TRBJ2-2	15	CASSSRQGNTGELFF	TGTGCCAGTAGTTCTCGACAGGGGAACACCGGGGAGCTGTTTTTT
TRBV27	.	TRBD2	TRBJ2-1	16	CASSYSSGGPRNEQFF	TGTGCCAGCAGTTATTCTAGCGGGGGGCCTCGCAATGAGCAGTTCTTC
TRBV7-6	.	.	TRBJ2-3	15	CASSYVGGPGDTQYF	TGTGCCAGCAGCTATGTCGGGGGGCCGGGAGATACGCAGTATTTT
TRBV2	few	.	TRBJ2-3	11	CAIQGADTQYF	TGTGCCATCCAAGGGGCAGATACGCAGTATTTT
TRBV3-1/TRBV3-2	.	.	TRBJ1-2	15	CASSQSGTSNYGYTF	TGTGCCAGCAGCCAATCTGGCACCAGTAACTATGGCTACACCTTC
TRBV6-5	.	.	TRBJ1-1	13	CASSYGGDTEAFF	TGTGCCAGCAGTTACGGGGGGGACACTGAAGCTTTCTTT
TRBV30	once	TRBD1	TRBJ1-2	13	CAWDGRGRLGYTF	TGTGCCTGGGACGGGAGGGGGCGGCTTGGCTACACCTTC
TRBV7-6	.	TRBD1	TRBJ2-1	12	CASSLIQGREFF	TGTGCCAGCAGCTTGATACAGGGGCGCGAGTTCTTC
TRBV5-1	once	.	TRBJ1-2	14	CASSRQASNYGYTF	TGCGCCAGCAGCCGTCAGGCCTCTAACTATGGCTACACCTTC